A single sample is the source of the 3 T cell receptor beta chains below, sequenced in a study of T cell responses to AZD1222 COVID-19 vaccine. Method: immunoSEQ multiplex PCR; TCRdb's copy keeps in-frame clones and lacks some. This table holds about 120,000 clones, just under 95% found once. Sample: peripheral blood, taken on day 0 of AZD1222 vaccination. The receptors shown here come from an adult in good health.

The chain joins TRBV11-2 to TRBJ2-2; 11 bases align to TRBD2. V lost 3 bases and J lost 5; bases outside the gene matches: 2. The CDR3 sequence is 15 residues long. Germline CDR1 is SGHAT and CDR2 is FQNNGV. CDR3 protein: CASSFLAGGTGELFF. The CDR3 nucleotides read TGTGCCAGCAGCTTCCTAGCGGGAGGAACCGGGGAGCTGTTTTTT.

The chain joins TRBV9 to TRBJ1-1, with D perhaps TRBD1 (6 bases). V was clipped by 3 bases and J by 1 base, with 10 bases between them. The germline V gene encodes CDR1 SGDLS and CDR2 YYNGEE. The CDR3 extends over 14 amino acids. CDR3 bases: TGTGCCAGCAGCGCAGGGGTGGGGAACACTGAAGCTTTCTTT. Its protein is CASSAGVGNTEAFF.

V is TRBV28 and J is TRBJ2-7, with 9 bases that match TRBD1. CDR3 length: 16 amino acids. Germline CDR1 reads MDHEN; CDR2 reads SYDVKM. V shed 1 base and J 2 bases; nucleotides not matched to a gene: 6. The CDR3 bases are TGTGCCAGCAGTTTATCCTCCGGGACAGGGACCTACGAGCAGTACTTC. This codes for CASSLSSGTGTYEQYF.